This TCR beta chain was profiled in a study of siplizumab effects on memory and regulatory T cells. Overall study results and limits: Naive T cells appeared more diverse than memory cells and seemed to be major alloresponse contributors. The Treg-derived share of mappable alloreactive CD4+ clones averaged 68.8% with siplizumab and approximately 27% in controls. Siplizumab produced a significant reduction in alloreactive sequences that were traceable to unstimulated CD4+ memory cells.

Within the sample, this clone is medium-sized (0.01 to 0.1%). Its specificity is unknown. Sequencing was performed with immunoSEQ multiplex PCR; in TCRdb, only in-frame clones are kept and a portion is missing. The sample carries approximately 9,600 clones, 35% to 55% recorded once. V was clipped by 5 bases and J by 4 bases; unmatched bases: 7. The CDR3 loop spans 14 amino acids. Germline V gene lookup returns CDR1 KGHSH and CDR2 LQKENI. An approximately six-day coculture at 37°C was performed with the mixed lymphocyte reaction cells. Material for sequencing was CFSE-low (dividing) CD4+ T cells sorted from an allogeneic mixed lymphocyte reaction. This receptor was taken from a human donor in good health; the cells came from an allogeneic mixed lymphocyte reaction. The chain is built from TRBV18 and TRBJ1-1; 7 positions agree with TRBD1. For the CDR3, the DNA is TGTGCCAGCTCAGGCAGACAGGGAAGCACTGAAGCTTTCTTT. Residues: CASSGRQGSTEAFF.